Described below is a single TCR beta chain sequence and its context. Its antigen remains unidentified. The CDR3 has 15 residues. Germline loops: CDR1 MDHEN, CDR2 SYDVKM. V lost 8 bases, J lost 7 bases, and 14 bases stayed unmatched. Naive-designated CD8 cells lacked CD45RO, were positively enriched for CCR7, and omitted terminally differentiated effector memory CD45RA+ cells. These data originate in a study of shared clonotypes between healthy human individuals. Method: immunoSEQ multiplex PCR; TCRdb's copy keeps in-frame clones and lacks some. The table includes around 2,000,000 clones, around 96% detected once. Study-level findings and limits: Between several donors, naive CD4 clonotypes were shared at a level of about 5%.

Sequenced: naive CD8+ T cells sorted from blood. This chain uses TRBV28 with TRBJ2-7, with 10 bases fitting TRBD1. This receptor was taken from a man between 18 and 29 years old in good health. The CDR3 loop reads CASSYTGTGADEQYF. The CDR3 DNA is TGTGCCAGCTCCTATACCGGGACAGGGGCCGATGAGCAGTACTTC. The full variable domain, rest sourced from reference TRBV28 and TRBJ2-7, is DVKVTQSSRYLVKRTGEKVFLECVQDMDHENMFWYRQDPGLGLRLIYFSYDVKMKEKGDIPEGYSVSREKKERFSLILESASTNQTSMYLCASSYTGTGADEQYFGPGTRLTVT.